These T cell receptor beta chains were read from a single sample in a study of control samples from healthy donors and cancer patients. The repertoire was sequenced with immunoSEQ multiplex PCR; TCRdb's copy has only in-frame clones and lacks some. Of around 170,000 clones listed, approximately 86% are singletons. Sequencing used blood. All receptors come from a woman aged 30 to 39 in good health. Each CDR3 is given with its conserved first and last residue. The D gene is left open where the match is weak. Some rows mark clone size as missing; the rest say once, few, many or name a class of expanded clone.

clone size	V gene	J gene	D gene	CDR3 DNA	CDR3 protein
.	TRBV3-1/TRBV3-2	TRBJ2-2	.	TGTGCCAGCAGCCAAGGGCGGACTATTATCATGGGGGAGCTGTTTTTT	CASSQGRTIIMGELFF
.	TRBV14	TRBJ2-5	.	TGTGCCAGCAGCCAAGGACCTCGCAACTGGGAGACCCAGTACTTC	CASSQGPRNWETQYF
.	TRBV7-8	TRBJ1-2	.	TGTGCCAGCAGCCCCGCCGGGACGTTCGATCCAAACTATGGCTACACCTTC	CASSPAGTFDPNYGYTF
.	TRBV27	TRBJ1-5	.	TGTGCCAGTACAAGTGGACCGATGTATAGCAATCAGCCCCAGCATTTT	CASTSGPMYSNQPQHF
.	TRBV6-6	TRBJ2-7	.	TGTGCCAGCAGCCGAAGGGGGATGACCTACGAGCAGTACTTC	CASSRRGMTYEQYF
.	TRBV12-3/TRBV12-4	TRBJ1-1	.	TGTGCCAGCATCATAGTGGGGAACACTGAAGCTTTCTTT	CASIIVGNTEAFF
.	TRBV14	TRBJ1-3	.	TGTGCCAGCAGCCAAGGAGGGGTCCCCTCTGGAAACACCATATATTTT	CASSQGGVPSGNTIYF
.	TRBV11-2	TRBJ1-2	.	TGTGCCAGCAGCTTCGGGACAAACTATGGCTACACCTTC	CASSFGTNYGYTF
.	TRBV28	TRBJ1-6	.	TGTGCCACCCCGCTCCGGTGGATTAATTCACCCCTCCACTTT	CATPLRWINSPLHF
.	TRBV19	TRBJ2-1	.	TGTGCCAGTAGTTTCCGGGAGACCCACAATGAGCAGTTCTTC	CASSFRETHNEQFF
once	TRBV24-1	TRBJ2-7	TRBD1	TGTGCCACCGACAGGGGATTTTTCGAAGTGTCCTACGAGCAGTACTTC	CATDRGFFEVSYEQYF
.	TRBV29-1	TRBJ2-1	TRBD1	TGCAGCGGACGAGGAGGGACAGGGGACTACAATGAGCAGTTCTTC	CSGRGGTGDYNEQFF
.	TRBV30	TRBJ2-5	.	TGTGCCTGGAGTGGAAGCAGTGCGGAGACCCAGTACTTC	CAWSGSSAETQYF
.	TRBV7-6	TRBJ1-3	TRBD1	TGTGCCAGCAGCTTAGTGGGGACAGGGTTACCTGGAAACACCATATATTTT	CASSLVGTGLPGNTIYF
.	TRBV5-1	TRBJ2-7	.	TGCGCCAGCAGCTTGTCGGCGGGTGGGTCGGGCGAGCAGTACTTC	CASSLSAGGSGEQYF
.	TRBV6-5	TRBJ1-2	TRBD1	TGTGCCAGCAGCCCAGGGGGCGCCGACTATGGCTACACCTTC	CASSPGGADYGYTF
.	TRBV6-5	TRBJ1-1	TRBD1	TGTGCCAGCCGGACAGGAGCGAACACTGAAGCTTTCTTT	CASRTGANTEAFF
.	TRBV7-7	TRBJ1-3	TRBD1	TGTGCTAGCAGCTTAGCGTGGACAGGGGACTCTGGAAACACCATATATTTT	CASSLAWTGDSGNTIYF
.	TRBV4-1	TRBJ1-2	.	TGCGCCAGCAGCCAAGGATATGGCTACACCTTC	CASSQGYGYTF
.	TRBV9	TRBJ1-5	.	TGTGCCAGCAGCGTAGGAGAGGTCTCAAATCAGCCCCAGCATTTT	CASSVGEVSNQPQHF
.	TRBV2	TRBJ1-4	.	TGTGCCAGCGGGACCCGAGGCCAAGGGGAAAAACTGTTTTTT	CASGTRGQGEKLFF
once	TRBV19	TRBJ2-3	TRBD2	TGTGCCAGTATGATAGCGGGGGGGATGGATACGCAGTATTTT	CASMIAGGMDTQYF
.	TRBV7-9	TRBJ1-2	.	TGTGCTCTCGTAGGGTCCGCCTATGGCTACACCTTC	CALVGSAYGYTF
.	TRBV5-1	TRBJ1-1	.	TGCGCCAGCAGCTTAGCCAGACAGGTTCCCTCTGGTGGCACTGAAGCTTTCTTT	CASSLARQVPSGGTEAFF
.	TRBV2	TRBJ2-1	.	TGTGCCAGCAGTAGGTTAACAGTCAATGAGCAGTTCTTC	CASSRLTVNEQFF
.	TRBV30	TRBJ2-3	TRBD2	TGTGCCTGGAGTCTTGACCGGGACTACACAGATACGCAGTATTTT	CAWSLDRDYTDTQYF
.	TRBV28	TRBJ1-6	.	TGTGCCAGCAGTGGCATGGGGGCCGGGGATTCACCCCTCCACTTT	CASSGMGAGDSPLHF
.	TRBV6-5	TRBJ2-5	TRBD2	TGTGGCCTAGCGGGGGGCCCCGGAGAGACCCAGTACTTC	CGLAGGPGETQYF
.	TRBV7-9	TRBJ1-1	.	TGTGCCAGCAGCTTGTCTCAGGGGAACACTGAAGCTTTCTTT	CASSLSQGNTEAFF
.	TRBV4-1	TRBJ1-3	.	TGCGCCAGCAGCCCGAGTCTGGGGATTGATTCTGGAAACACCATATATTTT	CASSPSLGIDSGNTIYF
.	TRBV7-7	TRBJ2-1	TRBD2	TGTGCTAGCAGCCTGTCATCTAGCGGGGGAAACAATGAGCAGTTCTTC	CASSLSSSGGNNEQFF
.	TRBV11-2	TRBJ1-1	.	TGTGCCAGCACCCTAACCGAGGGAAACACTGAAGCTTTCTTT	CASTLTEGNTEAFF
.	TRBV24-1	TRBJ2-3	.	TGTGCCACCAGTGATTTCGGCAGGGGCCCCACAGATACGCAGTATTTT	CATSDFGRGPTDTQYF
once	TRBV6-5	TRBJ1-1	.	TGTGCCAGCAGTTATCTCGGGGCGTACACTGAAGCTTTCTTT	CASSYLGAYTEAFF
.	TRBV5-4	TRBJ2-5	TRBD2	TGTGCCAGCAGCTTGGTGAGCGGGGGGCTCCAAGAGACCCAGTACTTC	CASSLVSGGLQETQYF
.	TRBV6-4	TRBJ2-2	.	TGTGCCAGCAGTGACGATCAGGGTCACGGGGAGCTGTTTTTT	CASSDDQGHGELFF
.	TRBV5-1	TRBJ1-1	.	TGCGCCAGCAGCTTGGTACCCGGGGGCGGGATTGAAGCTTTCTTT	CASSLVPGGGIEAFF
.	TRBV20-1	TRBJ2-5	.	TGCAGTGCTAGTCGGCCTCAAGAGACCCAGTACTTC	CSASRPQETQYF
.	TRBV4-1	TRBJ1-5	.	TGCGCCAGCAGCCAGGGCAATCAGCCCCAGCATTTT	CASSQGNQPQHF
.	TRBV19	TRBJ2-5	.	TGTGCCAGTAGTTTAACACTCCTAAAGACCCAGTACTTC	CASSLTLLKTQYF
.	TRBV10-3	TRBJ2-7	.	TGTGCCATCAGTGGTAGCGGCCTCTACGAGCAGTACTTC	CAISGSGLYEQYF
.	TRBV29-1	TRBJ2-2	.	TGCAGCGGGGGGGCGAGCACCGGGGAGCTGTTTTTT	CSGGASTGELFF
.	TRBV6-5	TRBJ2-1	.	TGTGCCAGCAGCGGGTGGGTGGGGGGCTACAATGAGCAGTTCTTC	CASSGWVGGYNEQFF
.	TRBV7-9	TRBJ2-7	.	TGTGCCAGCAGCTTGGGTGGCAGCCAACCCGAGCAGTACTTC	CASSLGGSQPEQYF
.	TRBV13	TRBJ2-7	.	TGTGCCAGCAGCTACGGGGCTTCCTACGAGCAGTACTTC	CASSYGASYEQYF
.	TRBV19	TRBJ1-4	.	TGTGCCAGTAGGTCAAGGGGCAGGGGTAATGAAAAACTGTTTTTT	CASRSRGRGNEKLFF
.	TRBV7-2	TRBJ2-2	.	TGTGCCAGCAGCTTAGCCGTATTTCCCGTGGGGCCCGGGGAGCTGTTTTTT	CASSLAVFPVGPGELFF
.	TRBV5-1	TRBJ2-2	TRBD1	TGCGCCAGCAGCTTGGGGACAGGGGGTACCGGGGAGCTGTTTTTT	CASSLGTGGTGELFF